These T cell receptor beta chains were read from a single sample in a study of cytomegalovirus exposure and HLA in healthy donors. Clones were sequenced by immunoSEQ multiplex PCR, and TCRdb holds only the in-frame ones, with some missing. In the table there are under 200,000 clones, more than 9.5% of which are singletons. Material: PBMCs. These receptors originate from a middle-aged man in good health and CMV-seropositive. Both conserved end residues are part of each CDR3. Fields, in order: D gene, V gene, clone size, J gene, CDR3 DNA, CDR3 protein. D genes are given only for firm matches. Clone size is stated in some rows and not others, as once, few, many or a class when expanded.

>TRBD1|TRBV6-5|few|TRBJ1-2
TGTGCCAGCAGTTACGCGGGACAGCCCTATGGCTACACCTTC
CASSYAGQPYGYTF
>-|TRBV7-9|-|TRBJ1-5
TGTGCCAGCAGCCGGGGGGGGGTTAGTCAGCCCCAGCATTTT
CASSRGGVSQPQHF
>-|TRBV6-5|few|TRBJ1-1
TGTGCCAGCAGTTACTCAGCATCGGGGGGATGGACTGAAGCTTTCTTT
CASSYSASGGWTEAFF
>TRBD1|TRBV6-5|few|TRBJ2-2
TGTGCCAGCAGTTTGGACAGGGGCTCCGGGGAGCTGTTTTTT
CASSLDRGSGELFF
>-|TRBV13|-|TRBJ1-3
TGTGCCAGCAGCTTAAGCCGGGACTCTGGAAACACCATATATTTT
CASSLSRDSGNTIYF
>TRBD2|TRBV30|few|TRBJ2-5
TGTGCCTGGGGTGAAATTGGACTAGCGGGCGAGACCCAGTACTTC
CAWGEIGLAGETQYF
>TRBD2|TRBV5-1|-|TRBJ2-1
TGCGCCAGCAGCTTGGAGCCAGCGGGGGGGAGGTCCTACAATGAGCAGTTCTTC
CASSLEPAGGRSYNEQFF
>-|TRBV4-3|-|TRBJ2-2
TGCGCCAGCAGCCAACTTTGGACTATCCCCGGGGAGCTGTTTTTT
CASSQLWTIPGELFF
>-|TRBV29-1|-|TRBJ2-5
TGCAGCGCCCGGCTACTGGGGGCGGGAGAGACCCAGTACTTC
CSARLLGAGETQYF
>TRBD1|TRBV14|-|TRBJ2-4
TGTGCCAGCAGCCAAGTCGTACAGGGGGGAGGCAAAAACATTCAGTACTTC
CASSQVVQGGGKNIQYF
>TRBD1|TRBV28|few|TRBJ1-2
TGTGCCAGCAGTTTAAGGACAGGGAACCATGGCTACACCTTC
CASSLRTGNHGYTF
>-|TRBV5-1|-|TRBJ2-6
TGCGCCAGCAGCTTGCGGTCCGGGGACTCTGGGGCCAACGTCCTGACTTTC
CASSLRSGDSGANVLTF
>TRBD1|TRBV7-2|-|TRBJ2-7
TGTGCCAGCAGCCGTCCACAGGGGTCCTACGAGCAGTACTTC
CASSRPQGSYEQYF
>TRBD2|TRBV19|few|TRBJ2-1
TGTGCCAGTAGCCCACGGGGGGGAGAGCAGTTCTTC
CASSPRGGEQFF
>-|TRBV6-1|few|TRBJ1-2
TGTGCCAGCAGTTCCCAGGGGAACTATGGCTACACCTTC
CASSSQGNYGYTF
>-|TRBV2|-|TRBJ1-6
TGTGCCAGCAGTACCAGGCCCCCAAGCTCCTATAATTCACCCCTCCACTTT
CASSTRPPSSYNSPLHF
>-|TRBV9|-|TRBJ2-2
TGTGCCAGCAGCGTACAAGGGGACACCGGGGAGCTGTTTTTT
CASSVQGDTGELFF
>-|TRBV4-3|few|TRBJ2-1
TGCGCCAGCAGCCAAGGCGGGTTCTCCTACAATGAGCAGTTCTTC
CASSQGGFSYNEQFF
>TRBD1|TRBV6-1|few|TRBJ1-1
TGTACCAGCAGGGGGCGCGCCGAAGCTTTCTTT
CTSRGRAEAFF